This is a list of T cell receptor beta chains from one sample in a study of OX40 agonist ivuxolimab in advanced cancers. Some clones are missing from TCRdb's copy, which holds only in-frame ones; the method was immunoSEQ multiplex PCR. Among approximately 26,000 clones, almost 80% were seen once, and the ten largest hold around 13%. Specimen: CD4+ or CD8+ T cells sorted from blood, collected in a trial of the OX40 agonist ivuxolimab. These receptors all come from an adult with an advanced solid tumor such as melanoma, head and neck, liver or kidney cancer. CDR3s leave out the opening cysteine and the closing phenylalanine or tryptophan. The order of the fields is J gene, V gene, CDR3 protein.

TRBJ2-5,TRBV29-1,SVGNPGSYEAQY
TRBJ2-1,TRBV19,ASSPRGRGIEYNEQF
TRBJ2-7,TRBV6-1,ASSGEGPSYEQY
TRBJ1-4,TRBV5-1,ASSLPGWDEKLF
TRBJ2-3,TRBV11-2,ASSLASGTSTDTQY
TRBJ2-1,TRBV11-2,ASMGQRGLYNEQF
TRBJ2-1,TRBV6-9,ASSDGTIYEQF
TRBJ2-7,TRBV11-2,ASSSTGGFYEQY
TRBJ2-2,TRBV30,AWITSGRSGELF
TRBJ1-3,TRBV7-9,ASSERQAGGNTIY
TRBJ2-2,TRBV5-1,ASRPDRAYTGELF
TRBJ2-7,TRBV6-5,ASGLQGQGPYEQY
TRBJ1-4,TRBV25-1,ASSQGYEKLF
TRBJ1-3,TRBV5-5,ASSSEVAGNTIY
TRBJ1-1,TRBV5-1,ASSLGGGGTEAF
TRBJ2-3,TRBV10-3,AIRGLAGITDTQY
TRBJ1-2,TRBV1,TRRKTYGYT
TRBJ1-5,TRBV27,ASSTDRAQPQH
TRBJ1-2,TRBV7-2,ASSLISGHGYT
TRBJ1-2,TRBV5-1,ASSQSFRGASDYGYT
TRBJ2-7,TRBV27,ASSGGRAYEQY
TRBJ2-1,TRBV7-8,ASTPPRRTSPYNEQF
TRBJ2-7,TRBV19,ASSIAAGGYEQY
TRBJ1-3,TRBV21-1,ASSTLGQGILYSGNTIY
TRBJ1-5,TRBV19,ASSLQGRRNQPQH
TRBJ2-3,TRBV7-3,ASSTDRGLQY
TRBJ2-1,TRBV10-3,AISLSRDRGYNEQF
TRBJ1-1,TRBV28,ASRARDRGAF
TRBJ2-2,TRBV7-3,ASSIDSLNTGELF
TRBJ1-1,TRBV6-5,ASRPRDPEAEAF
TRBJ2-6,TRBV27,ASSLYTASGANVLT
TRBJ2-6,TRBV27,ASSGYRGLGANVLT
TRBJ2-6,TRBV5-6,ASTDRVFTGANVLT
TRBJ2-3,TRBV10-3,AINEGLAGSTDTQY
TRBJ2-2,TRBV19,ASKVSTGELF
TRBJ1-2,TRBV19,ASRDRGGYGYT
TRBJ1-1,TRBV7-9,ASSSDRKNTEAF
TRBJ2-7,TRBV19,ASSIAGGAVPYEQY
TRBJ2-2,TRBV6-5,ASSYGGINTGELF
TRBJ2-7,TRBV19,ASSIGLARYEQY
TRBJ1-1,TRBV5-1,ASSQWTGGVLNTEAF